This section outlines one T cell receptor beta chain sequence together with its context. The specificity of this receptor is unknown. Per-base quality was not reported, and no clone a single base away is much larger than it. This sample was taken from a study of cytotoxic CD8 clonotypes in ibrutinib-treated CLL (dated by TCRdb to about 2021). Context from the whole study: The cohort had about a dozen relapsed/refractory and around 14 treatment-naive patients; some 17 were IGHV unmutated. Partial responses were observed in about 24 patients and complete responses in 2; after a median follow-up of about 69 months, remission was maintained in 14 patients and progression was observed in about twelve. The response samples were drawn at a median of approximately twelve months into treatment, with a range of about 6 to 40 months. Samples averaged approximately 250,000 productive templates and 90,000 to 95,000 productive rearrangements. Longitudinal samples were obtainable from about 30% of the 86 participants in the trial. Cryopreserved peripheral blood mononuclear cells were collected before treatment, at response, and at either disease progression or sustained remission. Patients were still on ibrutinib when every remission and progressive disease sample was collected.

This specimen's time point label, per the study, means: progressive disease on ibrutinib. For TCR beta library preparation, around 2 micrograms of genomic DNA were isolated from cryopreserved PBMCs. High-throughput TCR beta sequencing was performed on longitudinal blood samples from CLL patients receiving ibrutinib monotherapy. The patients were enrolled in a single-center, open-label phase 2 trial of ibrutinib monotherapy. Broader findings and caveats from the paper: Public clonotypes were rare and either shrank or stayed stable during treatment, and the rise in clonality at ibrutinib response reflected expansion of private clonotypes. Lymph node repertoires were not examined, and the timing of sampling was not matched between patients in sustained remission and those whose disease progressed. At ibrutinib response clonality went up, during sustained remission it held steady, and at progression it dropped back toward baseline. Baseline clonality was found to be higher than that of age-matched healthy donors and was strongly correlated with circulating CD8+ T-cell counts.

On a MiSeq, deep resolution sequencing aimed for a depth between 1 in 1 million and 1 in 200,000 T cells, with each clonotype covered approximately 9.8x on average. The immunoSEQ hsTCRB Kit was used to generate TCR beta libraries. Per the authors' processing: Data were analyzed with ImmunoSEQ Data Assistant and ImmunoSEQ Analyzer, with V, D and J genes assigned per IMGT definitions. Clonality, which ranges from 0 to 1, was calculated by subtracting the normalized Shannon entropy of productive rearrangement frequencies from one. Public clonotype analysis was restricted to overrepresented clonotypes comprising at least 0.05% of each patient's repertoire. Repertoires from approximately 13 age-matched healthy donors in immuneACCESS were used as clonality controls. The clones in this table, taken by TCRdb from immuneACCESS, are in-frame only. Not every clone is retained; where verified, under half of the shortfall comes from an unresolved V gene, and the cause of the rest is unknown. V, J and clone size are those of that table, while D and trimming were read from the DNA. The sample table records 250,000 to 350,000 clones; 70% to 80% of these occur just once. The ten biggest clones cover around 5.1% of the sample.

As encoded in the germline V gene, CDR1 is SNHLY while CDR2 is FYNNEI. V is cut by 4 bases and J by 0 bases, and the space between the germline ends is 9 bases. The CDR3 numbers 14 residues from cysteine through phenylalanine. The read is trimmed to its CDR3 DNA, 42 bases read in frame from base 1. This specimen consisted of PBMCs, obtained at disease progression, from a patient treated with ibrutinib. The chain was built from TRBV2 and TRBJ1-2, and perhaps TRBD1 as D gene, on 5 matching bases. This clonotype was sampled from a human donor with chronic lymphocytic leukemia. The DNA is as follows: TGTGCCAGCAGTGGGGACGCCGCTAACTATGGCTACACCTTC. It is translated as CASSGDAANYGYTF.